These 32 T cell receptor beta chains were sequenced from one sample in a study of control samples from healthy donors and cancer patients. The table came from immunoSEQ multiplex PCR; TCRdb's copy has only in-frame clones and leaves some out. In the table there are more than 65,000 clones, 70% to 90% of which are singletons. The sample consisted of PBMCs. The receptors stem from a woman aged 60-75 years with head and neck cancer.

V usage is TRBV12-3 or TRBV12-4 and J usage is TRBJ1-1; D is unclear. V lost 4 bases to trimming and J lost 4 bases, with 4 bases between them. This CDR3 is built from 11 residues. The CDR3 here is CASSYATEAFF. The CDR3 DNA is TGTGCCAGCAGTTATGCCACTGAAGCTTTCTTT.

The chain is built from TRBV7-8 and TRBJ2-7, with 7 nucleotides matching TRBD2. With V trimmed by 5 bases and J by 13 bases, 20 bases remained unmatched. Germline assignment: CDR1 SGHVS and CDR2 FQNEAQ. The CDR3 has 15 residues. In DNA, the CDR3 is TGTGCCAGCAGCCGTGATGGTGGGGCTGGGAGGGAGTTATACTTC. Its protein is CASSRDGGAGRELYF.

The J gene is TRBJ2-1, the V gene TRBV9; 9 bases agree with TRBD2. The V gene end was trimmed by 5 bases and the J gene end by 8 bases; junction bases not matched to a gene: 11. This CDR3 has 15 amino acids. CDR1 is SGDLS, CDR2 YYNGEE, per germline. In DNA, the CDR3 is TGTGCCAGCAGTCTGGTTCCGAAGCGGGGGGATGAGCAGTTCTTC. As protein: CASSLVPKRGDEQFF.

This chain uses TRBV19 with TRBJ2-1; 7 nucleotides match TRBD2. Per germline, CDR1 LNHDA and CDR2 SQIVND (reference sequence). The CDR3 sequence is 14 residues long. The V gene end was trimmed by 5 bases and the J gene end by 6 bases; junction bases not matched to a gene: 7. The CDR3 bases are TGTGCCAGTAGTCCAGGACTAGTGGGCAATGAGCAGTTCTTC. Protein product: CASSPGLVGNEQFF.

This sequence joins TRBV7-2 and TRBJ2-3, with D possibly being TRBD1 or TRBD2 (6 bases each). V lost 8 bases, J lost 5 bases, and 20 bases lay in between. This CDR3 spans 15 amino acids. In germline, CDR1 is SGHTA, CDR2 FQGNSA. The CDR3 DNA sequence: TGTGCCAGCTATAAAGGGGGGTCCCCAGGAGATACGCAGTATTTT. It translates to CASYKGGSPGDTQYF.

The rearrangement links TRBV19 to TRBJ2-5; D unresolved. The germline gives CDR1 LNHDA, CDR2 SQIVND (reference sequence). V was shortened by 6 bases and J by 0 bases, with 14 bases between the two germline ends. The length of the CDR3 is 15 residues. CDR3 amino acids: CASSNPTAYQETQYF. Here the CDR3 DNA reads TGTGCCAGTAGCAATCCTACAGCGTACCAAGAGACCCAGTACTTC.

A single count supports this clone. V usage is TRBV6-1 and J usage is TRBJ2-7; TRBD1 is a possible D gene (5 bases). The CDR3 covers 14 residues. Germline CDR1 MNHNS, CDR2 SASEGT. The V gene lost 3 bases and the J gene lost 0 bases, with 9 bases spanning the gap. The CDR3 sequence: CASSEFRVSYEQYF. The CDR3 DNA sequence: TGTGCCAGCAGTGAGTTCAGGGTCTCCTACGAGCAGTACTTC.

This chain joins TRBV28 and TRBJ1-3; D is unresolved. The CDR3 runs 16 residues. Trimming cost V 3 bases and J 0 bases, with 12 bases left between them. Germline-derived CDR1 and CDR2 are MDHEN and SYDVKM. The CDR3 sequence is CASSLSAGVSGNTIYF. The DNA of the CDR3 is TGTGCCAGCAGTTTGTCGGCAGGAGTCTCTGGAAACACCATATATTTT.

The CDR3 region is CASSDRLAGELFF. CDR3 coding DNA: TGTGCCAGCAGTGACAGGCTGGCCGGGGAGCTGTTTTTT. The chain joins TRBV6-7 to TRBJ2-2, with D perhaps TRBD1 (6 bases). TRBV6-7 is recorded as an ORF, its role being uncertain. CDR3 length: 13 amino acids. V was clipped by 5 bases and J by 6 bases, with 10 bases between them.

This clone has a single count. The V gene is TRBV2, the J gene TRBJ2-3; a possible D gene is TRBD1 (6 bases). The CDR3 runs 16 residues. The germline V and J ends were trimmed by 7 bases and 6 bases, with 23 bases remaining between them. CDR1 is SNHLY and CDR2 is FYNNEI in the germline V gene. The DNA of the CDR3 is TGTGCCAGCATGTTTTCCACAGGGAACCCCACCGATACGCAGTATTTT. Amino acid sequence: CASMFSTGNPTDTQYF. Variable domain in full (rest from reference TRBV2 and TRBJ2-3): EPEVTQTPSHQVTQMGQEVILRCVPISNHLYFYWYRQILGQKVEFLVSFYNNEISEKSEIFDDQFSVERPDGSNFTLKIRSTKLEDSAMYFCASMFSTGNPTDTQYFGPGTRLTVL.

This clone was counted once. This rearrangement joins TRBV7-3 to TRBJ2-1, with D possibly being TRBD1 (6 bases). The germline gives CDR1 SGHTA, CDR2 FQGTGA. The CDR3 has 13 residues. V was trimmed by 5 bases and J by 6 bases, leaving 11 bases between them. CDR3: CASSLTGINEQFF. In nucleotides, the CDR3 is TGTGCCAGCAGCCTCACAGGGATCAATGAGCAGTTCTTC.

This clone was observed once. The chain links TRBV29-1 to TRBJ2-7, with 12 bases lining up with TRBD2. CDR3 length: 13 amino acids. Germline V lookup: CDR1 SQVTM, CDR2 ANQGSEA. The V gene end was trimmed by 5 bases and the J gene end by 2 bases; junction bases not matched to a gene: 1. CDR3 protein: CSVRTSGTYEQYF. The CDR3 DNA reads TGCAGCGTTCGGACTAGCGGGACCTACGAGCAGTACTTC.

The V gene is TRBV7-9, the J gene TRBJ2-7, with 10 bases lining up with TRBD1. The CDR3 has 14 amino acids. The germline V gene has CDR1 SEHNR and CDR2 FQNEAQ (reference sequence). J gave up 6 bases and V 5 bases, and 7 bases lay outside the gene matches. The CDR3 coding sequence is TGTGCCAGCAGCCTAACCGGGACAGGGGTCGAGCAGTACTTC. This encodes CASSLTGTGVEQYF.

The chain is built from TRBV27 and TRBJ2-3; 7 positions match TRBD2. The germline V gene has CDR1 MNHEY and CDR2 SMNVEV (reference sequence). Unmatched junction bases numbered 9, after V lost 7 bases and J lost 2 bases. The CDR3 runs 15 residues. Written as DNA, the CDR3 is TGTGCCAGCAACCCAGCGGGGACCTACACAGATACGCAGTATTTT. Translating gives CASNPAGTYTDTQYF.

This clone was found a few times. This chain connects TRBV20-1 to TRBJ2-2; 9 bases are shared with TRBD2. Germline V gives CDR1 DFQATT, CDR2 SNEGSKA (reference sequence). This CDR3 contains 16 residues. V dropped 3 bases and J dropped 4; count of bases not matched to a gene: 9. The CDR3 loop is CSASGGLAGTTGELFF. The CDR3 DNA reads TGCAGTGCTAGTGGGGGCCTAGCGGGGACCACCGGGGAGCTGTTTTTT.

The chain joins TRBV7-2 to TRBJ1-1, with D possibly being TRBD1 (6 bases). V lost 5 bases and J 0 bases, leaving 10 bases between the germline ends. The CDR3 has 14 amino acids. Per the germline V gene, CDR1 is SGHTA and CDR2 is FQGNSA. The CDR3 is CASSLTGLNTEAFF. The CDR3 DNA sequence: TGTGCCAGCAGCCTTACAGGGCTGAACACTGAAGCTTTCTTT.

The rearrangement joins TRBV18 to TRBJ1-3; a weak D match, TRBD1 (5 bases). The V gene's germline CDR1 is KGHSH and CDR2 LQKENI. Trimming cost V 3 bases and J 3 bases, with 15 bases left between them. There are 16 residues in the CDR3. The CDR3 nucleotides are TGTGCCAGCTCACCTTCCGAGGGGCATCTTGGAAACACCATATATTTT. Translated: CASSPSEGHLGNTIYF. The complete variable domain, with remaining parts taken from reference TRBV18 and TRBJ1-3, reads NAGVMQNPRHLVRRRGQEARLRCSPMKGHSHVYWYRQLPEEGLKFMVYLQKENIIDESGMPKERFSAEFPKEGPSILRIQQVVRGDSAAYFCASSPSEGHLGNTIYFGEGSWLTVV.

This clone was seen a single time. The chain carries TRBV27 and TRBJ2-7; the match to TRBD2 covers 7 bases. CDR1 is MNHEY, CDR2 SMNVEV, per germline (reference sequence). V shed 3 bases and J 6 bases; nucleotides not matched to a gene: 8. The CDR3 runs to 14 residues. The chain's CDR3 is CASSFGREKTEQYF. CDR3 DNA: TGTGCCAGCAGTTTCGGGCGGGAGAAAACCGAGCAGTACTTC.

The chain carries TRBV6-6 and TRBJ1-1, with a possible D match to TRBD1 (5 bases). V shed 0 bases and J shed 1 base, with 6 bases lying between them. CDR1 MNHNY and CDR2 SVGAGI come from the germline V gene (reference sequence). The length of the CDR3 is 14 residues. This CDR3 reads CASSYSTENTEAFF. The CDR3, as DNA: TGTGCCAGCAGTTACTCGACAGAGAACACTGAAGCTTTCTTT.

The chain has TRBV24-1 and TRBJ2-5; D gene unclear. Germline assignment: CDR1 KGHDR and CDR2 SFDVKD. The length of the CDR3 is 13 residues. Trimming removed 2 bases from V and 5 bases from J, with 8 bases in between. The CDR3, as DNA: TGTGCCACCAGTGATTCGAATAGGGAGACCCAGTACTTC. Translation gives CATSDSNRETQYF.

This chain joins TRBV14 and TRBJ2-1; 13 bases are shared with TRBD2. This CDR3 has 16 amino acids. CDR1 SGHDN and CDR2 FVKESK come from the germline V gene. The V gene end was trimmed by 2 bases and the J gene end by 7 bases; junction bases not matched to a gene: 5. The CDR3 DNA reads TGTGCCAGCAGCCAATTAGGACTAGCGGGAGTAAATGAGCAGTTCTTC. Its translation: CASSQLGLAGVNEQFF.

The chain employs TRBV4-1 and TRBJ2-2; 14 positions match TRBD2. This CDR3 has 21 amino acids. Germline V lookup: CDR1 MGHRA, CDR2 YSYEKL. The ends lost 2 bases at V and 4 bases at J; junction bases unmatched: 15. The CDR3 region is CASSQLPGLAGDIVITGELFF. The CDR3 DNA follows: TGCGCCAGCAGCCAACTTCCGGGACTAGCGGGAGATATCGTCATCACCGGGGAGCTGTTTTTT.

This chain links TRBV4-1 with TRBJ1-5, with D unresolved. The ends were cut back, 0 bases at V and 4 bases at J, with 4 bases in the middle. Germline assignment: CDR1 MGHRA and CDR2 YSYEKL. CDR3 length equals 13 residues. CDR3: CASSQDTNQPQHF. The DNA for the CDR3 is TGCGCCAGCAGCCAAGATACAAATCAGCCCCAGCATTTT.

J is TRBJ2-7 and V is TRBV14, with TRBD1 as a possible D gene (6 bases). Per the germline V gene, CDR1 is SGHDN and CDR2 is FVKESK. The V and J ends lost 3 bases and 4 bases respectively, with 22 bases between them. The CDR3 runs to 17 residues. This CDR3 is CASSQANEQGPGYEQYF. In nucleotides, the CDR3 is TGTGCCAGCAGCCAGGCTAACGAACAGGGACCTGGGTACGAGCAGTACTTC.

The chain carries TRBV4-1 and TRBJ2-3, with D maybe TRBD2 (6 bases). Trimming shortened V by 4 bases and J by 4 bases, and 15 bases separated the two germline ends. Germline CDR1 reads MGHRA; CDR2 reads YSYEKL. The CDR3 covers 15 residues. CDR3 sequence (DNA): TGCGCCAGCAGCCCCGGAGGAGGGGACGCAGATACGCAGTATTTT. Its translation is CASSPGGGDADTQYF.

This rearrangement joins TRBV14 to TRBJ2-1; no reliable D call. Trimming took 2 bases from V and 2 from J, leaving 4 bases between them. The V gene's germline CDR1 is SGHDN and CDR2 FVKESK. This CDR3 spans 13 amino acids. This CDR3 is CASSQTTYNEQFF. The DNA of the CDR3 is TGTGCCAGCAGCCAAACGACCTACAATGAGCAGTTCTTC.

This chain links TRBV7-2 with TRBJ2-6, with no clear D. The CDR3 spans 14 residues. Deletions cut 3 bases from V and 7 bases from J, with 10 bases between. Germline V gene lookup returns CDR1 SGHTA and CDR2 FQGNSA. The CDR3 DNA sequence: TGTGCCAGCAGCTTTAGCCTAGGAGCCAACGTCCTGACTTTC. Protein: CASSFSLGANVLTF.

The V call is TRBV24-1, the J call TRBJ1-1, with 10 bases lining up with TRBD1. V lost 7 bases to trimming and J lost 5 bases; unmatched junction nucleotides: 6. The CDR3 has 14 residues. Germline loops: CDR1 KGHDR, CDR2 SFDVKD. DNA for the CDR3: TGTGCCACCAGGCACGGACAGGGGGGGACTGAAGCTTTCTTT. Its translation: CATRHGQGGTEAFF.

V gene TRBV11-2 combines with J gene TRBJ2-7; D may match TRBD1 or TRBD2 (5 bases each). Germline V CDR1 and CDR2: SGHAT, FQNNGV. Trimming took off 1 base at V and 6 bases at J, with 7 bases between the two ends. This CDR3 contains 12 residues. CDR3: CASSLGGTEQYF. For the CDR3, the DNA is TGTGCCAGCAGCTTAGGAGGGACCGAGCAGTACTTC.

The V gene is TRBV7-9, the J gene TRBJ2-1, with D unclear. CDR3 size: 16 residues. CDR1 is SEHNR and CDR2 is FQNEAQ in the germline V gene (reference sequence). V was pared by 1 base and J by 4 bases, with 14 bases between. The CDR3 sequence: CASSLEPTVLYNEQFF. The CDR3 DNA reads TGTGCCAGCAGCTTAGAACCGACGGTTTTATACAATGAGCAGTTCTTC.

This chain links TRBV5-1 with TRBJ2-2, with D maybe TRBD1 (5 bases). CDR3 size: 16 residues. Trimming took off 4 bases at V and 3 bases at J, with 16 bases between the two ends. CDR1 SGHRS and CDR2 YFSETQ come from the germline V gene. The CDR3 protein is CASSRQGVADTGELFF. The DNA of the CDR3 is TGCGCCAGCAGCCGGCAGGGTGTTGCGGACACCGGGGAGCTGTTTTTT.

The rearrangement links TRBV23-1 to TRBJ1-4; 7 positions agree with TRBD1. TRBV23-1 is an open reading frame, and its role is uncertain. The trim removed 1 base at V and 7 bases at J, leaving 12 bases unmatched. The CDR3 covers 17 residues. The CDR3 nucleotides read TGCGCCAGCAGTCAATTCTTCTTTCGGCAGGGGGGTGAAAAACTGTTTTTT. Translating it yields CASSQFFFRQGGEKLFF.